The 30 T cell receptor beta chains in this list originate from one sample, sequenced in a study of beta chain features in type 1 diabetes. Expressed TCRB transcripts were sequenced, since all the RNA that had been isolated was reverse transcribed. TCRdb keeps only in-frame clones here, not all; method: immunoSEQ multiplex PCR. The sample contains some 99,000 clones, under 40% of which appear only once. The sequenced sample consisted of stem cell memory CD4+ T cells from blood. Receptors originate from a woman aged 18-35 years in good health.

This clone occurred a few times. CDR3 nucleotides: TGCAGCGTTGTAGGGGCCTACGAGCAGTACTTC. Residues: CSVVGAYEQYF. This chain links TRBV29-1 with TRBJ2-7; D is possibly TRBD1 (5 bases). CDR3 length: 11 amino acids. Trimming took 4 bases from V and 2 from J, leaving 6 bases between them. CDR1 and CDR2 (germline): SQVTM, ANQGSEA.

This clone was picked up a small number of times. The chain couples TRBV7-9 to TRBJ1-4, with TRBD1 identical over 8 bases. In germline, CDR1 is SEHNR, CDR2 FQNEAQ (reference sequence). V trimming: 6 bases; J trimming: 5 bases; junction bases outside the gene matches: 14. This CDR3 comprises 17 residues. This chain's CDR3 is CASSSKNRQGANEKLFF. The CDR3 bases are TGTGCCAGCAGTTCTAAGAACAGGCAGGGGGCGAATGAAAAACTGTTTTTT. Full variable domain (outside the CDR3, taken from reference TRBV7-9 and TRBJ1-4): DTGVSQNPRHKITKRGQNVTFRCDPISEHNRLYWYRQTLGQGPEFLTYFQNEAQLEKSRLLSDRFSAERPKGSFSTLEIQRTEQGDSAMYLCASSSKNRQGANEKLFFGSGTQLSVL.

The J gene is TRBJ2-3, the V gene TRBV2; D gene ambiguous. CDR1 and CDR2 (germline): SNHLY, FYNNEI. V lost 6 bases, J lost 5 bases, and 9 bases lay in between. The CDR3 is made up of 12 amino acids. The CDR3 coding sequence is TGTGCCAGCAGCTACAGTAAAGATACGCAGTATTTT. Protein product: CASSYSKDTQYF.

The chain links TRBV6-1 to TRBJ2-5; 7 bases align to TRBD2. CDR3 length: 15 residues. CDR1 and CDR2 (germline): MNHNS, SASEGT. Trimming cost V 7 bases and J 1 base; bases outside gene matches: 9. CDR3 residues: CASTTGGRAQETQYF. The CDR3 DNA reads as TGTGCCAGCACTACTGGGGGGAGGGCCCAAGAGACCCAGTACTTC.

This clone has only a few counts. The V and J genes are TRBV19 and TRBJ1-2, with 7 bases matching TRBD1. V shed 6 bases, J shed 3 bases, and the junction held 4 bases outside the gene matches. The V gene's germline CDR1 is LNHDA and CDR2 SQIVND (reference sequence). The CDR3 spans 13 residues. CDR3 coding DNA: TGTGCCAGTAGGCCCGGGACAGACTATGGCTACACCTTC. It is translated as CASRPGTDYGYTF.

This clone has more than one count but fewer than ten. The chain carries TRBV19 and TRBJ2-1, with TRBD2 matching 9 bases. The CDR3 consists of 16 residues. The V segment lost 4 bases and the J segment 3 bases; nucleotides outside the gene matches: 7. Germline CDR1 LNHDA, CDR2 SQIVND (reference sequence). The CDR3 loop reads CASSTHLAGNYNEQFF. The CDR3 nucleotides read TGTGCCAGTAGTACCCACCTAGCGGGAAACTACAATGAGCAGTTCTTC.

The CDR3 region is CASSPHQEANYGYTF. The CDR3 coding sequence is TGTGCCAGCAGCCCGCATCAGGAAGCTAACTATGGCTACACCTTC. The gene calls are TRBV9 and TRBJ1-2; D is ambiguous. Per germline, CDR1 SGDLS and CDR2 YYNGEE. Deletions cut 4 bases from V and 0 bases from J, with 13 bases between. The CDR3 is 15 amino acids.

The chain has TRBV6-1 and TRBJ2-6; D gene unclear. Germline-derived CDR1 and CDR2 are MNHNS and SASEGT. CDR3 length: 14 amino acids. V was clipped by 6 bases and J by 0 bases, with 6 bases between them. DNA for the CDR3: TGTGCCAGCAGACGAGACTCTGGGGCCAACGTCCTGACTTTC. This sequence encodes CASRRDSGANVLTF.

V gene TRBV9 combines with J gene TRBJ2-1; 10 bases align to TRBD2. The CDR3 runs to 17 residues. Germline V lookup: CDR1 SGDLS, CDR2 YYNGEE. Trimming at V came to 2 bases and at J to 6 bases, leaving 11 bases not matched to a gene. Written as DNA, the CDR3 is TGTGCCAGCAGCGTGTTTGCAGCGAGCGGGAGGGCCAATGAGCAGTTCTTC. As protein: CASSVFAASGRANEQFF.

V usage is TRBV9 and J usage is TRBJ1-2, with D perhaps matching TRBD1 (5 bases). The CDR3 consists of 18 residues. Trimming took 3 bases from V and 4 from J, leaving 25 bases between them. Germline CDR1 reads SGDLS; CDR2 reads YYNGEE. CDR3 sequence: CASSASGGGTMSGYGYTF. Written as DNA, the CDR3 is TGTGCCAGCAGCGCATCCGGGGGAGGGACTATGTCGGGCTATGGCTACACCTTC.

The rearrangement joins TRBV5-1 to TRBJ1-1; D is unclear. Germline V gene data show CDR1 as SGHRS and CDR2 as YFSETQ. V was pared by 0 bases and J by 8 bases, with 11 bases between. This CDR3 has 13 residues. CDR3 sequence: CASSLANSYEAFF. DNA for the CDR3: TGCGCCAGCAGCTTGGCGAACAGCTACGAAGCTTTCTTT.

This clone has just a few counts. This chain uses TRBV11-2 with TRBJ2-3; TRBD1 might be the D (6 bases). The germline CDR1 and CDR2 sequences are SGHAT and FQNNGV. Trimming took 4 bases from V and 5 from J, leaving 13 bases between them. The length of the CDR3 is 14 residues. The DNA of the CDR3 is TGTGCCAGCAGCTCAGGACAGTGGGAAGATACGCAGTATTTT. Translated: CASSSGQWEDTQYF.

The chain's CDR3 is CASSWRGTEAFF. The CDR3 nucleotides are TGTGCCAGCAGTTGGAGGGGCACTGAAGCTTTCTTT. This rearrangement joins TRBV6-5 to TRBJ1-1, with D possibly TRBD1 on 5 matching bases. The CDR3 is 12 amino acids. Looked up from germline, CDR1 is MNHEY and CDR2 is SVGAGI. The ends were cut back, 4 bases at V and 4 bases at J, with 7 bases in the middle.

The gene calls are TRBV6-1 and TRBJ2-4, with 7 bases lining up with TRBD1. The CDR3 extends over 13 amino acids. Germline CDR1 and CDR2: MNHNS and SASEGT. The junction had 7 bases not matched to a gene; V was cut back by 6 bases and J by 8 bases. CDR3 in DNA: TGTGCCAGCAGCCGGGACAGCCGATACATTCAGTACTTC. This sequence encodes CASSRDSRYIQYF.

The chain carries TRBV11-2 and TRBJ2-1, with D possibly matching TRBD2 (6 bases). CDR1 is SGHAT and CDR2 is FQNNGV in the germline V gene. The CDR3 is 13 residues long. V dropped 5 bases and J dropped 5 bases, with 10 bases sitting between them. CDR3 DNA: TGTGCCAGCAGCACTAGCAGAGACAATGAGCAGTTCTTC. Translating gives CASSTSRDNEQFF.

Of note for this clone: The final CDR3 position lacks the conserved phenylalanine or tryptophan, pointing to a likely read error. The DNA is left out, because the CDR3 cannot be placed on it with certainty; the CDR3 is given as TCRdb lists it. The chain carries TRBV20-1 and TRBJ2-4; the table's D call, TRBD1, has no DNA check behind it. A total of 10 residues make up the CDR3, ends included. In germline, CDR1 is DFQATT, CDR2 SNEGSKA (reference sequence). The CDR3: CSAGRQGQGL.

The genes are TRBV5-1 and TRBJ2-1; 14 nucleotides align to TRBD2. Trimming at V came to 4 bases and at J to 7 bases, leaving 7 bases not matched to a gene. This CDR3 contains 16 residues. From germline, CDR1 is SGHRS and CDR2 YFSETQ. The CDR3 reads CASSAPGLAGVNEQFF. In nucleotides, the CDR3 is TGCGCCAGCAGCGCACCGGGACTAGCGGGAGTGAATGAGCAGTTCTTC.

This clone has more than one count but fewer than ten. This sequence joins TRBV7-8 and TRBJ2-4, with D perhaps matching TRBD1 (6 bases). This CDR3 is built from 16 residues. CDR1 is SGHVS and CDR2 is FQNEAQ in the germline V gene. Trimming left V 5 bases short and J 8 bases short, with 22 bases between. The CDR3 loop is CASSVLFKQGKHIQYF. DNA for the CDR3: TGTGCCAGCAGCGTCTTATTCAAACAGGGTAAACACATTCAGTACTTC.

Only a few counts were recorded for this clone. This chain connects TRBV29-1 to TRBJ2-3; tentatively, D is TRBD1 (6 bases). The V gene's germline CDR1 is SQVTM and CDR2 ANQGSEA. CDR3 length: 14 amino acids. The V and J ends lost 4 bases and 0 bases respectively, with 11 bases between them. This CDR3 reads CSVGTDFSTDTQYF. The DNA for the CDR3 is TGCAGCGTTGGGACAGACTTTAGCACAGATACGCAGTATTTT.

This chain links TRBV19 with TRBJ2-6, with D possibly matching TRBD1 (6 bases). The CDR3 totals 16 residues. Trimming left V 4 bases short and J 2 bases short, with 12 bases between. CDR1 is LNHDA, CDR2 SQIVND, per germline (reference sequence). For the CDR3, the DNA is TGTGCCAGTAGTAGGCCCTCAGGGGCTGGGGCCAACGTCCTGACTTTC. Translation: CASSRPSGAGANVLTF.

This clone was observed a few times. The CDR3 DNA is TGCAGCGTTCCTGGACAGGGGTCATACAATGAGCAGTTCTTC. Its protein product is CSVPGQGSYNEQFF. The genes are TRBV29-1 and TRBJ2-1; 9 positions agree with TRBD1. This CDR3 is 14 amino acids long. The V segment lost 5 bases and the J segment 4 bases; nucleotides outside the gene matches: 6. Germline values: CDR1 SQVTM, CDR2 ANQGSEA.

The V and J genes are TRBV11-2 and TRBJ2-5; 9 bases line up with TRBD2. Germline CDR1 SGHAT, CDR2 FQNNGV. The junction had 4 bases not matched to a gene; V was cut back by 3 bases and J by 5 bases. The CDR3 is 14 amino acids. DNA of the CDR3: TGTGCCAGCAGCTTTAGCGGGGGAGGGGAGACCCAGTACTTC. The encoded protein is CASSFSGGGETQYF.

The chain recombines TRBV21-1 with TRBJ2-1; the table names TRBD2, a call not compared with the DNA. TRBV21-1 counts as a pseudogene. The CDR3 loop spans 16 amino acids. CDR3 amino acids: CASSTSSGRNYNEQFF. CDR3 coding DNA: TGTGCCAGCAGCACATCTAGCGGCAGAAATTACAATGAGCAGTTCTTC.

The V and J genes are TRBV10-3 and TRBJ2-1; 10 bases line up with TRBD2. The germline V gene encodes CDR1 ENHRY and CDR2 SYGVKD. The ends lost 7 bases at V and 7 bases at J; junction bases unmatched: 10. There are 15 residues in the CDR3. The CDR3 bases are TGTGCCATCACTTCAGCGGGAGGGGCACGTAATGAGCAGTTCTTC. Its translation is CAITSAGGARNEQFF.

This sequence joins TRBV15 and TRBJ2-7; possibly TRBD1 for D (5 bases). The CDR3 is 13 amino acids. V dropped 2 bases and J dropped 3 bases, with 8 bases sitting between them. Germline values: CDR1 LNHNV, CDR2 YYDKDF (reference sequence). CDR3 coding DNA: TGTGCCACCAGCAGACCAGGGTTCTACGAGCAGTACTTC. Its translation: CATSRPGFYEQYF. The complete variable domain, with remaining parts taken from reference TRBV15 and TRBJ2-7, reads DAMVIQNPRYQVTQFGKPVTLSCSQTLNHNVMYWYQQKSSQAPKLLFHYYDKDFNNEADTPDNFQSRRPNTSFCFLDIRSPGLGDTAMYLCATSRPGFYEQYFGPGTRLTVT.

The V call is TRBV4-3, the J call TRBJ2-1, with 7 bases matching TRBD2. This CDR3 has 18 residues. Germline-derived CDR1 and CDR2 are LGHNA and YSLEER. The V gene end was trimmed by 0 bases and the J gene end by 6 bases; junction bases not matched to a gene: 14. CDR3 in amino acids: CASSQDRWASGKLNEQFF. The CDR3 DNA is TGCGCCAGCAGCCAAGATCGTTGGGCTAGCGGCAAACTCAATGAGCAGTTCTTC.

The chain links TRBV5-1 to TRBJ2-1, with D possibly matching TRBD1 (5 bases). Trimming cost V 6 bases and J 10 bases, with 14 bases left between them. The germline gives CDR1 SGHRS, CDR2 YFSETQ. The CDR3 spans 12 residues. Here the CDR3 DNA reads TGCGCCAGCACCTACTTCCAGGGAGAGCAGTTCTTC. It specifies CASTYFQGEQFF.

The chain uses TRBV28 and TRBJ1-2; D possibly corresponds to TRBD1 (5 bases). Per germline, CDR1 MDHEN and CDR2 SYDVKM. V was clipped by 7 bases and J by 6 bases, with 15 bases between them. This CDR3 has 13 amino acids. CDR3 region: CASKGWDWDGYTF. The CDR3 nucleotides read TGTGCCAGCAAAGGGTGGGACTGGGATGGCTACACCTTC.

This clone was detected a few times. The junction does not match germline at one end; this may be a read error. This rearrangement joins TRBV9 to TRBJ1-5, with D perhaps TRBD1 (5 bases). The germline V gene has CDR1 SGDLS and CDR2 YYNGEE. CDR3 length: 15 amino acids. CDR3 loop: CPSSVWGDSNQPQHF. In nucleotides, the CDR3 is TGTCCCAGCAGCGTGTGGGGGGATAGCAATCAGCCCCAGCATTTT.

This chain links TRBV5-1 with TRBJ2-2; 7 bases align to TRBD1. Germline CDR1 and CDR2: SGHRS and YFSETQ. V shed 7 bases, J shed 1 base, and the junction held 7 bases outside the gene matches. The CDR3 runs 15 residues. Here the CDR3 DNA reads TGCGCCAGCGATCAACAGGGGATGAACACCGGGGAGCTGTTTTTT. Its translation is CASDQQGMNTGELFF. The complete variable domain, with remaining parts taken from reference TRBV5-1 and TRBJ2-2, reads KAGVTQTPRYLIKTRGQQVTLSCSPISGHRSVSWYQQTPGQGLQFLFEYFSETQRNKGNFPGRFSGRQFSNSRSEMNVSTLELGDSALYLCASDQQGMNTGELFFGEGSRLTVL.